Shown below are 26 T cell receptor beta chains from a single sample sequenced in a study of STAT5B mutations in CD4+ large granular lymphocyte leukemia. Profiled with immunoSEQ multiplex PCR; TCRdb holds only in-frame clones, not every one. The sample includes some 35,000 clones, less than 70% of them seen just once. The specimen sequenced was CD4+ T cells from blood buffy coats. All receptors come from a human donor in good health.

The V call is TRBV19, the J call TRBJ1-1; TRBD1 aligns across 11 bases. The CDR3 has 13 residues. Germline assignment: CDR1 LNHDA and CDR2 SQIVND (reference sequence). Losses at the gene ends were 8 bases for V and 5 bases for J; bases not matched to a gene: 4. The CDR3 here is CASWDRGYTEAFF. CDR3 DNA: TGTGCCAGTTGGGACAGGGGGTATACTGAAGCTTTCTTT.

The J gene is TRBJ1-3, the V gene TRBV9; possible D gene TRBD1, 6 bases. The CDR3 runs to 15 residues. Deletions cut 0 bases from V and 9 bases from J, with 16 bases between. CDR1 is SGDLS, CDR2 YYNGEE, per germline. The CDR3 reads CASSVDRVGVGTIYF. The CDR3 DNA reads TGTGCCAGCAGCGTAGACAGGGTCGGGGTCGGCACCATATATTTT.

As for this clone: One junction end disagrees with the germline gene, perhaps due to a read error. The rearrangement joins TRBV9 to TRBJ1-1, with TRBD1 identical over 9 bases. The CDR3 loop spans 13 amino acids. In germline, CDR1 is SGDLS, CDR2 YYNGEE. The CDR3 loop reads CASSVDHRDRANF. The DNA of the CDR3 is TGTGCCAGCAGCGTGGACCACCGGGACAGGGCCAACTTT.

This clone was seen a handful of times. CDR3 DNA sequence: TGTGCCAGCAGCTTAGGGTGGACTAGCGATACAGATACGCAGTATTTT. Translating it yields CASSLGWTSDTDTQYF. The chain employs TRBV11-2 and TRBJ2-3; 9 bases align to TRBD2. J was trimmed by 3 bases and V by 1 base; bases with no gene match: 5. The germline gives CDR1 SGHAT, CDR2 FQNNGV. The CDR3 spans 16 residues.

The chain uses TRBV27 and TRBJ2-1; possible D gene TRBD1, 6 bases. CDR1 is MNHEY and CDR2 is SMNVEV in the germline V gene (reference sequence). Trimming removed 5 bases from V and 4 bases from J, with 21 bases in between. The length of the CDR3 is 17 residues. CDR3 in amino acids: CASSRSRGLRGYNEQFF. DNA of the CDR3: TGTGCCAGCAGTCGGTCCAGGGGCTTAAGGGGATACAATGAGCAGTTCTTC.

The chain uses TRBV9 and TRBJ2-1, with D perhaps matching TRBD2 (7 bases). Per the germline V gene, CDR1 is SGDLS and CDR2 is YYNGEE. The CDR3 is 16 residues long. V lost 0 bases and J 3 bases, leaving 13 bases between the germline ends. The CDR3 sequence is CASSVGGGGVYNEQFF. CDR3 nucleotide sequence: TGTGCCAGCAGCGTAGGAGGGGGGGGCGTCTACAATGAGCAGTTCTTC.

The V gene is TRBV5-1, the J gene TRBJ2-2; the D gene is possibly TRBD1 (5 bases). Germline V gene data show CDR1 as SGHRS and CDR2 as YFSETQ. Between the trimmed V and J ends, which lost 5 bases and 1 base, there was a span of 9 bases. The CDR3 totals 14 residues. This chain's CDR3 is CASSRTLNTGELFF. Here the CDR3 DNA reads TGCGCCAGCAGTAGGACATTGAACACCGGGGAGCTGTTTTTT.

Comment on this clone: This specimen includes other DNA sequences encoding the same CDR3. The rearrangement uses TRBV5-1 and TRBJ2-7, with 9 bases matching TRBD1. Germline CDR1 is SGHRS and CDR2 is YFSETQ. The J segment lost 2 bases and the V segment lost 0 bases, leaving 3 bases of the junction unmatched. This CDR3 has 15 residues. CDR3 DNA: TGCGCCAGCAGCTTGGAACAGGGGGCTCCCTACGAGCAGTACTTC. This gives the protein CASSLEQGAPYEQYF.

This rearrangement joins TRBV4-3 to TRBJ2-3; D gene uncertain. Between the trimmed V and J ends, which lost 4 bases and 4 bases, there was a span of 12 bases. This CDR3 region has 14 residues. Germline CDR1 is LGHNA and CDR2 is YSLEER. The CDR3 sequence: CASSPTGPADTQYF. For the CDR3, the DNA is TGCGCCAGCAGCCCGACGGGCCCGGCAGATACGCAGTATTTT.

The chain links TRBV7-5 to TRBJ1-3. TRBV7-5 corresponds to a pseudogene. This CDR3 spans 15 amino acids. As DNA, the CDR3 is TGTGCCAGAGCCATTGCCCGGAGCTCTGGAAACACCATATATTTT. It translates to CARAIARSSGNTIYF.

The rearrangement links TRBV7-2 to TRBJ2-1, with D possibly being TRBD2 (7 bases). Trimming took 4 bases from V and 4 from J, leaving 14 bases between them. CDR3 length: 15 amino acids. Per germline, CDR1 SGHTA and CDR2 FQGNSA. The CDR3 region is CASSSGGQFYNEQFF. The CDR3 coding sequence is TGTGCCAGCAGCTCCGGGGGGCAATTTTACAATGAGCAGTTCTTC.

The rearrangement links TRBV2 to TRBJ2-5; 9 bases agree with TRBD2. V lost 7 bases and J lost 4; bases outside the gene matches: 7. This CDR3 is 14 amino acids long. Germline V lookup: CDR1 SNHLY, CDR2 FYNNEI. The CDR3 here is CASTILRGGETQYF. The CDR3 DNA is TGTGCCAGCACTATCCTGCGGGGGGGAGAGACCCAGTACTTC.

This rearrangement joins TRBV7-2 to TRBJ1-3; no clear D. The V end was cut by 4 bases, the J end by 0 bases, with 10 bases between. Germline-derived CDR1 and CDR2 are SGHTA and FQGNSA. The CDR3 length is 15 residues. CDR3 sequence: CASSYGPFSGNTIYF. The CDR3 nucleotides are TGTGCCAGCAGCTACGGACCGTTCTCTGGAAACACCATATATTTT.

V and J are TRBV5-4 and TRBJ1-6; D ambiguous. Germline assignment: CDR1 SGHNT and CDR2 YYREEE (reference sequence). Trimming removed 2 bases at V and 7 bases at J, with 10 bases between. The CDR3 spans 14 residues. In DNA, the CDR3 is TGTGCCAGCAGCTTTGAGGGAGGAAATTCACCCCTCCACTTT. Its translation: CASSFEGGNSPLHF.

This chain links TRBV7-2 with TRBJ2-1; 9 nucleotides agree with TRBD1. J gave up 5 bases and V 2 bases, and 1 base lay outside the gene matches. This CDR3 spans 14 amino acids. Germline lookup yields CDR1 SGHTA and CDR2 FQGNSA. CDR3 residues: CASSLWTGDNEQFF. CDR3 coding DNA: TGTGCCAGCAGCTTATGGACAGGGGACAATGAGCAGTTCTTC.

CDR3 sequence reads: CSARGFDYTF. The CDR3 region has the DNA TGCAGTGCTCGGGGTTTCGACTACACCTTC. This rearrangement joins TRBV20-1 to TRBJ1-2; D is uncertain. V was shortened by 5 bases and J by 10 bases, with 11 bases between the two germline ends. CDR1 is DFQATT, CDR2 SNEGSKA, per germline (reference sequence). The CDR3 spans 10 residues.

Comment on this clone: The junction departs from the called germline gene at one end, perhaps through a read error. The CDR3 nucleotides read TGTGCCAGCAGCCAGCGCCCTCAGGGGGCTAACGAAAAACTGTTTTTT. Amino acids: CASSQRPQGANEKLFF. The rearrangement uses TRBV4-2 and TRBJ1-4, with 8 bases lining up with TRBD1. Germline V gene sequence: CDR1 LGHNA, CDR2 YNFKEQ. The CDR3 loop spans 16 amino acids.

The rearrangement links TRBV15 to TRBJ1-5; D unclear. V gave up 0 bases and J gave up 3 bases, with 3 bases separating them. CDR3 size: 13 residues. From germline, CDR1 is LNHNV and CDR2 YYDKDF (reference sequence). CDR3 nucleotide sequence: TGTGCCACCAGCAGAGATCTCAATCAGCCCCAGCATTTT. It specifies CATSRDLNQPQHF.

Worth noting for this clone: One end of the junction does not line up with germline, which may come from a read error. The chain employs TRBV7-7 and TRBJ2-1; 8 bases agree with TRBD1. Germline CDR1 SSHAT, CDR2 FNYEAQ (reference sequence). There are 15 residues in the CDR3. The CDR3 DNA reads TGTGCTAGCAGCTTAGGACAGGGTGGGGGCAATGAGCAGTTCTTC. Amino acids: CASSLGQGGGNEQFF.

The chain has TRBV10-3 and TRBJ2-7; D uncertain. The CDR3 is 14 residues long. V lost 6 bases to trimming and J lost 3 bases, with 15 bases between them. In germline, CDR1 is ENHRY, CDR2 SYGVKD. CDR3 loop: CAIRGNAGYYEQYF. Here the CDR3 DNA reads TGTGCCATCAGGGGTAATGCAGGCTACTACGAGCAGTACTTC.

J is TRBJ2-3 and V is TRBV7-2; D not resolved. CDR1 is SGHTA, CDR2 FQGNSA, per germline. The CDR3 has 13 residues. Trimming removed 5 bases from V and 6 bases from J, with 12 bases in between. CDR3 nucleotides: TGTGCCAGCAGCCCCCAGGTTCCCGATACGCAGTATTTT. This codes for CASSPQVPDTQYF.

This clone turned up a few times. This chain joins TRBV2 and TRBJ1-1; the match to TRBD1 covers 9 bases. Germline V gene data show CDR1 as SNHLY and CDR2 as FYNNEI. V lost 5 bases and J lost 1; bases outside the gene matches: 2. The CDR3 runs to 14 residues. The CDR3, as DNA: TGTGCCAGCAGTACAGGGGGCGCGAACACTGAAGCTTTCTTT. Protein sequence: CASSTGGANTEAFF.

This clone occurred a few times. The chain employs TRBV4-2 and TRBJ1-5, with a tentative D call TRBD1 (5 bases). Germline CDR1 and CDR2: LGHNA and YNFKEQ. This CDR3 comprises 16 residues. The ends were cut back, 4 bases at V and 0 bases at J, with 13 bases in the middle. In DNA, the CDR3 is TGTGCCAGCAGCCGAGGCGGGGGGAATAGCAATCAGCCCCAGCATTTT. As protein: CASSRGGGNSNQPQHF.

This clone was seen a handful of times. V gene TRBV7-6 combines with J gene TRBJ1-6; no clear D. Per germline, CDR1 SGHVS and CDR2 FNYEAQ. The CDR3 runs 16 residues. V lost 5 bases and J 7 bases, leaving 18 bases between the germline ends. CDR3 sequence reads: CASSPQTGLTNSPLHF. CDR3 bases: TGTGCCAGCAGCCCCCAAACCGGGCTGACCAATTCACCCCTCCACTTT.

The chain uses TRBV5-1 and TRBJ2-1; perhaps TRBD2 as D (6 bases). This CDR3 is 19 amino acids long. Germline CDR1 and CDR2: SGHRS and YFSETQ. Trimming left V 4 bases short and J 2 bases short, with 25 bases between. Here the CDR3 DNA reads TGCGCCAGCAGCCAGCTTTCCGTAGCCGCGGGGCCCCCCTACAATGAGCAGTTCTTC. Amino acids: CASSQLSVAAGPPYNEQFF.

Written as DNA, the CDR3 is TGTGCCAGCAGTGTTGGGCCACGCCTGAGCTCTGGAAACACCATATATTTT. It specifies CASSVGPRLSSGNTIYF. The chain links TRBV6-1 to TRBJ1-3; no firm D call. The germline CDR1 and CDR2 sequences are MNHNS and SASEGT. Trimming removed 4 bases at V and 0 bases at J, with 16 bases between. This CDR3 has 17 amino acids.